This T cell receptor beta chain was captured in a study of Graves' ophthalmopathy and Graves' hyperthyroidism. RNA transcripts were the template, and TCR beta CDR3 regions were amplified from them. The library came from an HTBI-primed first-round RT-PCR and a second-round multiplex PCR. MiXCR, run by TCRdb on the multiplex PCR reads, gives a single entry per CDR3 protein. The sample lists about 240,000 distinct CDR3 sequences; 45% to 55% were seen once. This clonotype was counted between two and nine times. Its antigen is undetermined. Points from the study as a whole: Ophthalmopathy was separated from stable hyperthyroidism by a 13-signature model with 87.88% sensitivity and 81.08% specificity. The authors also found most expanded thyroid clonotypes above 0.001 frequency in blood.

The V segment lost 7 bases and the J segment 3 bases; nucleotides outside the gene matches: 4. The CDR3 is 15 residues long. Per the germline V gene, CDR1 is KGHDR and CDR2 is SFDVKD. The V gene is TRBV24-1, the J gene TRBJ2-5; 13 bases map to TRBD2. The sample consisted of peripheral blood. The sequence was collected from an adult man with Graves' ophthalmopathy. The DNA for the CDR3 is TGTGCCACCAGCACTACTAGCGGGGGGGAAGAGACCCAGTACTTC. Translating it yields CATSTTSGGEETQYF.